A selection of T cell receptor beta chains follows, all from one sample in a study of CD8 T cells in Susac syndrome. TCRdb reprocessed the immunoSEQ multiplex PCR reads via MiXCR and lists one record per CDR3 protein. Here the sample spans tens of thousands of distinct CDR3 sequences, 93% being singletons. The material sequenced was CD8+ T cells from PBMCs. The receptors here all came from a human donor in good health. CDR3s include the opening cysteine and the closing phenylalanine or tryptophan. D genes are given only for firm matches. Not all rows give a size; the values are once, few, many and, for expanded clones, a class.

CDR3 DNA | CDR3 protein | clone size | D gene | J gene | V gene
TGTGCCAGTTCCCCCCCCGGGACAGGGGCAGAGACCCAGTACTTC | CASSPPGTGAETQYF | NA | TRBD1 | TRBJ2-5 | TRBV6-5
TGTGCCAGCAGCGAGGGACAGGGGGGCTATGGCTACACCTTC | CASSEGQGGYGYTF | NA | TRBD1 | TRBJ1-2 | TRBV5-6
TGTGCCAGTAGTTTTCCCACCGGGGAGCTGTTTTTT | CASSFPTGELFF | NA | NA | TRBJ2-2 | TRBV19
TGTGCCAGCAGGGAAGGGCACGAGCAGTACTTC | CASREGHEQYF | NA | NA | TRBJ2-7 | TRBV28
TGCAGTGCTTCTCTCCGACAGCGGGAGGTGTACGAGCAGTACTTC | CSASLRQREVYEQYF | NA | TRBD2 | TRBJ2-7 | TRBV20-1
TGCAGCGTTGCAGGGGGCAACTCTGAAGCTTTCTTT | CSVAGGNSEAFF | NA | TRBD1 | TRBJ1-1 | TRBV29-1
TGTGCCAGCAGTTGGGCCTACGAGCAGTACTTC | CASSWAYEQYF | few | NA | TRBJ2-7 | TRBV28
TGTGCCAGCAGCTCCAGCGGGAGCGCAGATACGCAGTATTTT | CASSSSGSADTQYF | NA | TRBD2 | TRBJ2-3 | TRBV7-9
TGCGCCAGCAGCCCAACCGGGACAGGGGGCTACGAGCAGTACTTC | CASSPTGTGGYEQYF | NA | TRBD1 | TRBJ2-7 | TRBV5-1
TGTGCCAGCAGCCAAGGGAGGGATTACAATGAGCAGTTCTTC | CASSQGRDYNEQFF | NA | NA | TRBJ2-1 | TRBV4-2
TGTGCCAGCAGCTTACCCCAGGGGAAAGAAAGCGAGCAGTACTTC | CASSLPQGKESEQYF | few | NA | TRBJ2-7 | TRBV7-8
TGTGCCAGCAGCCCAAACTTAGCGGGAGGGCCGGGAAATGAGCAGTTCTTC | CASSPNLAGGPGNEQFF | once | TRBD2 | TRBJ2-1 | TRBV7-9
TGTGCCACCCACATTAGCGGGAGGACCGTTCCGTACCAAGAGACCCAGTACTTC | CATHISGRTVPYQETQYF | NA | TRBD2 | TRBJ2-5 | TRBV15
TGTGCCAGTAGTACGTCTGGTCGGGAGACCCAGTACTTC | CASSTSGRETQYF | NA | NA | TRBJ2-5 | TRBV19
TGTGCCAGCTCACCTAGCGGGAGCGGGTACGAGCAGTACTTC | CASSPSGSGYEQYF | NA | TRBD2 | TRBJ2-7 | TRBV18
TGCAGTGCTAGAACTAAGACAGTCGCCAAAAACATTCAGTACTTC | CSARTKTVAKNIQYF | NA | NA | TRBJ2-4 | TRBV20-1
TGTGCCATCAGGTGGGGCACCGGGGAGCTGTTTTTT | CAIRWGTGELFF | NA | NA | TRBJ2-2 | TRBV10-3
TGTGCCAGCCGCGGGACTAGCGGGATCAATGAGCAGTTCTTC | CASRGTSGINEQFF | NA | TRBD2 | TRBJ2-1 | TRBV6-4
TGTGCCACCAGCCCCAGGGGGCCTGCAACTAATGAAAAACTGTTTTTT | CATSPRGPATNEKLFF | NA | TRBD1 | TRBJ1-4 | TRBV15
TGTGCCAGTAGTCCGGGACTAACATACGAGCAGTACTTC | CASSPGLTYEQYF | once | TRBD2 | TRBJ2-7 | TRBV19
TGCGCCAGCAGCTTGGCCGGGAGCTCCACCTACGAGCAGTACTTC | CASSLAGSSTYEQYF | NA | NA | TRBJ2-7 | TRBV5-1
TGTGCCAGTGAATCCCGTATACTAGGACGAGGACTAGAGGACACCGGGGAGCTGTTTTTT | CASESRILGRGLEDTGELFF | NA | TRBD2 | TRBJ2-2 | TRBV19
TGTGCCAGCAGTAAATGGGGGGACAATCAGCCCCAGCATTTT | CASSKWGDNQPQHF | NA | NA | TRBJ1-5 | TRBV28
TGTGCCAGCAGCTGGGACAGTTACACCGGGGAGCTGTTTTTT | CASSWDSYTGELFF | NA | TRBD1 | TRBJ2-2 | TRBV7-9
TGTGCCAGCAGGGAACGGGACAGGGGAACCGGGGAGCTGTTTTTT | CASRERDRGTGELFF | NA | TRBD1 | TRBJ2-2 | TRBV6-1
TGTGCCACCAGTGAGGGCAGCTCGAACTATGGCTACACCTTC | CATSEGSSNYGYTF | NA | NA | TRBJ1-2 | TRBV24-1
TGTGCCTGGAGACGGGAGGCATCCTACGAGCAGTACTTC | CAWRREASYEQYF | NA | TRBD2 | TRBJ2-7 | TRBV30
TGTGCCACCATACTATGGACAGAGACCTACGAGCAGTACTTC | CATILWTETYEQYF | NA | NA | TRBJ2-7 | TRBV2
TGTGCCAGCAGTTTAGGGCAGGGGGAGGCAGATACGCAGTATTTT | CASSLGQGEADTQYF | NA | NA | TRBJ2-3 | TRBV12-3/TRBV12-4
TGCGCCAGCAGCATTACTAGCGCCACCGGGGAGCTGTTTTTT | CASSITSATGELFF | few | TRBD2 | TRBJ2-2 | TRBV5-1
TGTGCCAGCAGCCAAGACCGTGGAAGCTCCTACGAGCAGTACTTC | CASSQDRGSSYEQYF | NA | NA | TRBJ2-7 | TRBV4-2
TGCAGCGTCCCCGTTAAAGAAAAACTGTTTTTT | CSVPVKEKLFF | NA | NA | TRBJ1-4 | TRBV29-1
TGTGCCGGGAAGCGGAAGGGCCCCTACGAGCAGTACTTC | CAGKRKGPYEQYF | NA | NA | TRBJ2-7 | TRBV2
TGTGCCAGCAGCTTGCCCGGGCGGCAAGAGACCCAGTACTTC | CASSLPGRQETQYF | NA | NA | TRBJ2-5 | TRBV7-9
TGTGCCAGCAGGACCACTAGCCGAGGAACCCAGTACTTC | CASRTTSRGTQYF | NA | NA | TRBJ2-5 | TRBV27
TGCAGCGTTGAAGACAAGGGGTATGAGCAGTTCTTC | CSVEDKGYEQFF | NA | NA | TRBJ2-1 | TRBV29-1
TGTGCCAGCAGCTTAGAGCGGGCGGGAACTGAAGCTTTCTTT | CASSLERAGTEAFF | NA | NA | TRBJ1-1 | TRBV7-9
TGTGCCAGCAGTGGAACCGGGACCCTTCGCTATGGCTACACCTTC | CASSGTGTLRYGYTF | NA | NA | TRBJ1-2 | TRBV25-1
TGTGCCAGCAGCCAAGGCACCCTTGCAGGGGGCACCTACGAGCAGTACTTC | CASSQGTLAGGTYEQYF | NA | TRBD1 | TRBJ2-7 | TRBV14
TGTGCCAGCAGATTCCTCGCCAGGGCTCGAGATCAGCCCCAGCATTTT | CASRFLARARDQPQHF | NA | NA | TRBJ1-5 | TRBV6-4